This section outlines one T cell receptor (beta chain) sequence together with its context. Healthy bone marrow donors made up the donors. This entry is derived from a study of cytomegalovirus exposure and HLA in healthy donors. On the study more broadly: When 398 donors were genotyped, about 80% of them were found to fall in the Caucasian-associated ancestry cluster.

CDR3 size: 17 residues. Per the germline V gene, CDR1 is SGHRS and CDR2 is YFSETQ. V dropped 0 bases and J dropped 8; count of bases not matched to a gene: 10. The PCR was carried out with 60 Vbeta primers and 13 Jbeta primers. Some clones are missing from TCRdb's copy, which holds only in-frame ones; the method was immunoSEQ multiplex PCR. The repertoire holds fewer than 100,000 clones, with roughly three quarters as singletons. The sample taken for sequencing was PBMCs. The TCR originated in a man aged 35 to 55 in good health and CMV-seronegative. The V gene is TRBV5-1, the J gene TRBJ2-3, with 12 bases fitting TRBD2. The CDR3 here is CASSLVVPSGRVTTQYF. The CDR3 nucleotides are TGCGCCAGCAGCTTGGTCGTTCCTAGCGGGAGGGTGACTACGCAGTATTTT.